Listed here is a single T cell receptor (beta chain). This CDR3 comprises 15 residues. Unmatched junction bases numbered 9, after V lost 4 bases and J lost 3 bases. CDR1 and CDR2 (germline): SGHTA, FQGNSA. Each sample came from a Caucasian adult donor living in Nashville, Tennessee. Clones were sequenced by immunoSEQ multiplex PCR, and TCRdb holds only the in-frame ones, with some missing. The table has about 470,000 clones, around 79% seen once. These data come from a study of shared clonotypes between healthy human individuals. Across the whole study: Researchers drew samples from a couple of women and a few men aged 18 to 49.

The TCR comes from a woman in her thirties or forties in good health. Some clones in this sample may be carry-over from other donors' samples. J is TRBJ2-7 and V is TRBV7-2, with 7 bases identical to TRBD1. Sequenced sample: PBMCs. The CDR3 sequence: CASSSATGYLYEQYF. CDR3 DNA: TGTGCCAGCAGCTCGGCGACAGGGTACCTCTACGAGCAGTACTTC.